These 19 T cell receptor beta chains were sequenced from one sample in a study of Graves' ophthalmopathy and Graves' hyperthyroidism. The authors amplified TCR beta CDR3 regions from RNA transcripts. RT-PCR was first run with HTBI primers, then multiplex PCR in a second round. One entry per CDR3 protein, called by TCRdb with MiXCR from the multiplex PCR reads. This sample has roughly 500,000 distinct CDR3 sequences; 13% to 15% occur once, and the top ten carry more than 8.5%. Sequencing was done on a sample of blood. The receptor set was obtained from a woman in her twenties or thirties with Graves' ophthalmopathy.

As concerns this clonotype: This sequence may be a read error, since a much larger clone differs from it by one base. The rearrangement uses TRBV11-2 and TRBJ2-5; TRBD2 agrees at 7 bases. CDR1 and CDR2 (germline): SGHAT, FQNNGV. This CDR3 comprises 14 residues. Unmatched junction bases numbered 9, after V lost 8 bases and J lost 3 bases. DNA of the CDR3: TGTGCCAGCGGGAGGGTGCTAAATAAAGAGACCCAGTACTTC. This encodes CASGRVLNKETQYF.

This clonotype has just a few counts. A much larger clone sits a single nucleotide away, making a read error possible. This chain uses TRBV27 with TRBJ2-2; D possibly corresponds to TRBD2 (5 bases). The CDR3 totals 13 residues. Germline values: CDR1 MNHEY, CDR2 SMNVEV (reference sequence). CDR3 DNA sequence: TGTGCCAGCAGTTTACAGCACACCGGGGAGCTGTGTTTT. This codes for CASSLQHTGELCF.

Ten or more counts support this clonotype. V gene TRBV7-2 combines with J gene TRBJ2-4; D call uncertain. V shed 5 bases and J shed 6 bases, with 14 bases lying between them. The germline V gene has CDR1 SGHTA and CDR2 FQGNSA. There are 14 residues in the CDR3. The CDR3 nucleotides are TGTGCCAGCAGCCCCTCAGGCGGACCAAACATTCAGTACTTC. Its protein is CASSPSGGPNIQYF.

This clonotype was counted at least ten times. This chain joins TRBV30 and TRBJ1-1; D perhaps matches TRBD1 (5 bases). Germline V gene sequence: CDR1 GTSNPN, CDR2 SVGIG (reference sequence). This CDR3 is built from 15 residues. V was clipped by 5 bases and J by 3 bases, with 19 bases between them. This CDR3 reads CAWPDRVFMDTEAFF. CDR3 nucleotides: TGTGCCTGGCCTGACAGAGTGTTTATGGACACTGAAGCTTTCTTT.

This clonotype was seen repeatedly, ten times or more. This CDR3 is CASSLGRTGTGHSPLHF. For the CDR3, the DNA is TGTGCCAGCAGCTTAGGAAGAACCGGGACAGGGCATTCACCCCTCCACTTT. V usage is TRBV7-2 and J usage is TRBJ1-6; 9 bases agree with TRBD1. CDR1 is SGHTA and CDR2 is FQGNSA in the germline V gene. The trim removed 1 base at V and 8 bases at J, leaving 9 bases unmatched. CDR3 size: 17 residues. Filled out from reference TRBV7-2 and TRBJ1-6, the complete variable domain reads GAGVSQSPSNKVTEKGKDVELRCDPISGHTALYWYRQSLGQGLEFLIYFQGNSAPDKSGLPSDRFSAERTGGSVSTLTIQRTQQEDSAVYLCASSLGRTGTGHSPLHFGNGTRLTVT.

This clonotype was detected ten times or more. The J gene is TRBJ1-5, the V gene TRBV6-1; D might be TRBD1 (5 bases). The germline gives CDR1 MNHNS, CDR2 SASEGT. V lost 3 bases and J 0 bases, leaving 15 bases between the germline ends. The CDR3 runs to 17 residues. The CDR3 protein is CASSEPGGMYSNQPQHF. The CDR3 DNA follows: TGTGCCAGCAGTGAGCCTGGGGGAATGTATAGCAATCAGCCCCAGCATTTT.

This clonotype was counted at least ten times. J is TRBJ2-7 and V is TRBV20-1, with 8 bases lining up with TRBD2. Germline V gives CDR1 DFQATT, CDR2 SNEGSKA (reference sequence). Trimming removed 4 bases from V and 2 bases from J; junction bases left unmatched: 13. This CDR3 has 16 amino acids. CDR3 residues: CSANRGGAHVTYEQYF. The CDR3 DNA reads as TGCAGTGCTAACCGGGGGGGGGCTCATGTGACCTACGAGCAGTACTTC.

There are many counts of this clonotype. CDR3 DNA sequence: TGCGCCAGCAGCTGGGGGACAAGCCAAGAGACCCAGTACTTC. This encodes CASSWGTSQETQYF. The chain uses TRBV5-1 and TRBJ2-5, with TRBD1 as a possible D gene (6 bases). The ends were cut back, 3 bases at V and 1 base at J, with 10 bases in the middle. The CDR3 has 14 amino acids. The germline CDR1 and CDR2 sequences are SGHRS and YFSETQ. Drawing the rest from reference TRBV5-1 and TRBJ2-5, the complete variable domain is KAGVTQTPRYLIKTRGQQVTLSCSPISGHRSVSWYQQTPGQGLQFLFEYFSETQRNKGNFPGRFSGRQFSNSRSEMNVSTLELGDSALYLCASSWGTSQETQYFGPGTRLLVL.

A few counts support this clonotype. A junction end diverges from the germline sequence, so it may reflect a read error. J is TRBJ1-1 and V is TRBV2; TRBD1 matches 11 bases. The CDR3 sequence is 13 residues long. Germline V gives CDR1 SNHLY, CDR2 FYNNEI. In nucleotides, the CDR3 is TGTGTCAGCAGCGGACAGGGGGCGGGTGAAGCTTTCTTT. It translates to CVSSGQGAGEAFF.

In this sample, this clonotype turned up many times. The chain links TRBV11-2 to TRBJ1-2, with no clear D. CDR3 length: 14 residues. The V gene lost 0 bases and the J gene lost 3 bases, with 8 bases spanning the gap. Looked up from germline, CDR1 is SGHAT and CDR2 is FQNNGV. CDR3 bases: TGTGCCAGCAGCTTAGAACACTGGGACTATGGCTACACCTTC. As protein: CASSLEHWDYGYTF. Full variable domain (missing parts from reference TRBV11-2 and TRBJ1-2): EAGVAQSPRYKIIEKRQSVAFWCNPISGHATLYWYQQILGQGPKLLIQFQNNGVVDDSQLPKDRFSAERLKGVDSTLKIQPAKLEDSAVYLCASSLEHWDYGYTFGSGTRLTVV.

This clonotype was seen repeatedly, ten times or more. This chain links TRBV7-9 with TRBJ2-5; TRBD2 matches 10 bases. V gave up 2 bases and J gave up 5 bases; unmatched junction bases: 2. The V gene's germline CDR1 is SEHNR and CDR2 FQNEAQ (reference sequence). CDR3 length: 14 amino acids. Here the CDR3 reads CASSLTSGVETQYF. In nucleotides, the CDR3 is TGTGCCAGCAGCTTAACTAGCGGGGTGGAGACCCAGTACTTC.

The CDR3 is CASMRRGRARGETQYF. CDR3 nucleotides: TGTGCCAGCATGCGGCGCGGGAGGGCCAGGGGAGAGACCCAGTACTTC. The chain carries TRBV6-2 or TRBV6-3 and TRBJ2-5, with 9 bases fitting TRBD2. V lost 7 bases, J lost 4 bases, and 13 bases stayed unmatched. The germline CDR1 and CDR2 sequences are MNHEY and SVGEGT. The CDR3 spans 16 residues.

At least ten counts were recorded for this clonotype. The V call is TRBV12-3 or TRBV12-4, the J call TRBJ1-1, with D maybe TRBD1 (5 bases). This CDR3 spans 14 amino acids. Trimming stripped 5 bases from V and 0 bases from J, with 10 bases between. The DNA for the CDR3 is TGTGCCAGCAGTCAGACAGCTATGAACACTGAAGCTTTCTTT. It translates to CASSQTAMNTEAFF.

The rearrangement links TRBV30 to TRBJ2-7; TRBD2 is a possible D gene (6 bases). Germline V CDR1 and CDR2: GTSNPN, SVGIG (reference sequence). This CDR3 contains 13 residues. V shed 0 bases and J shed 2 bases, with 8 bases lying between them. Here the CDR3 DNA reads TGTGCCTGGAGTGTCGGGAGCCCCTACGAGCAGTACTTC. As protein: CAWSVGSPYEQYF.

This clonotype was seen ten or more times. V usage is TRBV13 and J usage is TRBJ2-2; no reliable D call. Germline V lookup: CDR1 PRHDT, CDR2 FYEKMQ (reference sequence). Deletions cut 5 bases from V and 7 bases from J, with 8 bases between. The CDR3 runs to 12 residues. The CDR3 is CASSRANGELFF. The CDR3 DNA is TGTGCCAGCAGCCGGGCCAACGGGGAGCTGTTTTTT.

This clonotype has at least ten counts. This chain links TRBV19 with TRBJ2-2; D is undetermined. Trimming took 7 bases from V and 3 from J, leaving 9 bases between them. CDR1 and CDR2 (germline): LNHDA, SQIVND (reference sequence). The CDR3 has 13 amino acids. The CDR3 region has the DNA TGTGCCAGTACCTCGGAATACACCGGGGAGCTGTTTTTT. Translated, it gives CASTSEYTGELFF.

This sequence joins TRBV11-2 and TRBJ2-4, with D maybe TRBD1 (5 bases). The V end was cut by 4 bases, the J end by 4 bases, with 20 bases between. Germline-derived CDR1 and CDR2 are SGHAT and FQNNGV. The CDR3 spans 17 residues. The CDR3, as DNA: TGTGCCAGCAGCTCCCTCCCCCCCGACAGAATTAAAAACATTCAGTACTTC. As protein: CASSSLPPDRIKNIQYF.

This clonotype appeared many times. J is TRBJ1-2 and V is TRBV9; D call uncertain. Per the germline V gene, CDR1 is SGDLS and CDR2 is YYNGEE. The CDR3 is 11 residues long. V was trimmed by 3 bases and J by 10 bases, leaving 10 bases between them. The CDR3 region has the DNA TGTGCCAGCAGCGCCGGCGGTGACTACACCTTC. It encodes CASSAGGDYTF.

This clonotype was detected many times. One end of the junction does not line up with germline, which may come from a read error. This sequence joins TRBV12-3 or TRBV12-4 and TRBJ2-4, with 9 positions matching TRBD2. CDR3 length equals 17 residues. The DNA of the CDR3 is TGTGCCAGCAGTTTAGAGCTAGCGGGAATAGCCAAAAACATTAAGTACTTC. Protein: CASSLELAGIAKNIKYF.